Each of the 29 T cell receptor beta chains below was sequenced from the same sample in a study of beta chain features in type 1 diabetes. The whole isolated RNA underwent reverse transcription, so sequencing captured expressed TCRB transcripts. Assay: immunoSEQ multiplex PCR; the TCRdb copy retains only in-frame clones and omits some. The sample consists of 120,000 to 150,000 clones, under 60% of them appearing once. Source material: Tregs from blood. Receptors originate from a man between 18 and 35 years old in good health.

This clone was counted only a few times. The chain carries TRBV19 and TRBJ2-5, with a possible D match to TRBD2 (6 bases). V lost 5 bases to trimming and J lost 5 bases, with 12 bases between them. The germline V gene encodes CDR1 LNHDA and CDR2 SQIVND (reference sequence). CDR3 length: 13 amino acids. CDR3 DNA sequence: TGTGCCAGTAGTCCTACGGCGGGGGAGACCCAGTACTTC. It specifies CASSPTAGETQYF.

This chain links TRBV19 with TRBJ1-5; D is unclear. The CDR3 runs 15 residues. Germline CDR1 LNHDA, CDR2 SQIVND (reference sequence). V was shortened by 7 bases and J by 1 base, with 14 bases between the two germline ends. This CDR3 reads CASTRGGYSNQPQHF. CDR3 coding DNA: TGTGCCAGTACCCGAGGAGGGTACAGCAATCAGCCCCAGCATTTT.

V and J are TRBV11-1 and TRBJ2-1; TRBD2 agrees at 13 bases. The trim removed 5 bases at V and 9 bases at J, leaving 4 bases unmatched. The CDR3 spans 14 residues. The V gene's germline CDR1 is SGHAT and CDR2 FQDESV (reference sequence). DNA for the CDR3: TGTGCCAGCAGCGGACTAGCGGGAGTAACTGAGCAGTTCTTC. Protein sequence: CASSGLAGVTEQFF.

The genes are TRBV6-1 and TRBJ1-2; no reliable D call. CDR1 is MNHNS and CDR2 is SASEGT in the germline V gene. The germline V and J ends were trimmed by 5 bases and 7 bases, with 11 bases remaining between them. The CDR3 totals 12 residues. The CDR3 sequence is CASSIAAGGYTF. The CDR3 nucleotides are TGTGCCAGCAGTATAGCAGCGGGTGGCTACACCTTC.

This clone was counted between two and nine times. The chain is built from TRBV30 and TRBJ2-3, with a tentative D call TRBD1 (6 bases). Germline loops: CDR1 GTSNPN, CDR2 SVGIG (reference sequence). Trimming took 5 bases from V and 3 from J, leaving 9 bases between them. The CDR3 is 12 amino acids. CDR3 sequence (DNA): TGTGCCTGGGGTAGGGGGACAGATACGCAGTATTTT. As protein: CAWGRGTDTQYF. The entire variable domain, with the rest obtained from reference TRBV30 and TRBJ2-3, is as follows: SQTIHQWPATLVQPVGSPLSLECTVEGTSNPNLYWYRQAAGRGLQLLFYSVGIGQISSEVPQNLSASRPQDRQFILSSKKLLLSDSGFYLCAWGRGTDTQYFGPGTRLTVL.

The chain employs TRBV7-9 and TRBJ2-1; 9 bases map to TRBD2. CDR1 and CDR2 from the germline V gene are SEHNR and FQNEAQ (reference sequence). The CDR3 length is 14 residues. The J segment lost 4 bases and the V segment lost 7 bases, leaving 5 bases of the junction unmatched. Written as DNA, the CDR3 is TGTGCCAGCACTCCGGGACTAGCATACAATGAGCAGTTCTTC. It specifies CASTPGLAYNEQFF.

This clone has a handful of counts. The rearrangement uses TRBV7-2 and TRBJ2-1, with 11 bases identical to TRBD2. This CDR3 spans 15 amino acids. Germline loops: CDR1 SGHTA, CDR2 FQGNSA. V lost 4 bases to trimming and J lost 4 bases; unmatched junction nucleotides: 3. The CDR3 spells CASSSSGGRYNEQFF. The CDR3 DNA sequence: TGTGCCAGCAGCTCTAGCGGGGGGAGATACAATGAGCAGTTCTTC.

This rearrangement joins TRBV7-2 to TRBJ2-2; no reliable D call. The CDR3 has 15 amino acids. The V end was cut by 0 bases, the J end by 2 bases, with 7 bases between. Germline values: CDR1 SGHTA, CDR2 FQGNSA. In DNA, the CDR3 is TGTGCCAGCAGCTTAGCGCGGCTAAACACCGGGGAGCTGTTTTTT. This codes for CASSLARLNTGELFF.

This rearrangement joins TRBV6-6 to TRBJ2-1, with 11 bases fitting TRBD1. J lost 4 bases, V lost 4 bases, and 3 bases had no gene match. The CDR3 contains 15 residues. The V gene's germline CDR1 is MNHNY and CDR2 SVGAGI (reference sequence). The CDR3 DNA sequence: TGTGCCAGCAGTTCCGGGACAGGGGGATACAATGAGCAGTTCTTC. This codes for CASSSGTGGYNEQFF.

This chain uses TRBV6-1 with TRBJ2-7; possible D gene TRBD2, 6 bases. The CDR3 spans 14 residues. In germline, CDR1 is MNHNS, CDR2 SASEGT. Trimming removed 7 bases at V and 0 bases at J, with 13 bases between. CDR3 DNA: TGTGCCAGCACGCGGGGTTGGGGCTCCTACGAGCAGTACTTC. Protein sequence: CASTRGWGSYEQYF.

The chain couples TRBV6-1 to TRBJ1-4; D may be TRBD1 (5 bases). The CDR3 is made up of 12 amino acids. The germline V gene has CDR1 MNHNS and CDR2 SASEGT. Trimming stripped 6 bases from V and 5 bases from J, with 7 bases between. For the CDR3, the DNA is TGTGCCAGCAGGACAGAGAATGAAAAACTGTTTTTT. This sequence encodes CASRTENEKLFF.

Only a few counts were recorded for this clone. This chain connects TRBV29-1 to TRBJ1-2; no clear D gene. Germline CDR1 SQVTM, CDR2 ANQGSEA. The V end lost 5 bases, the J end lost 8 bases, and 12 bases lay between the germline ends. The CDR3 length is 11 residues. In DNA form, the CDR3 reads TGCAGCGTTCGCGCCCTAAGAGGCTACACCTTC. This encodes CSVRALRGYTF.

The chain uses TRBV4-3 and TRBJ2-2; D possibly corresponds to TRBD2 (7 bases). Trimming removed 2 bases at V and 5 bases at J, with 18 bases between. The CDR3 is made up of 17 amino acids. Germline V gene sequence: CDR1 LGHNA, CDR2 YSLEER. The CDR3 nucleotides are TGCGCCAGCAGCCAAAAAGGGTTAGGGGGGGCGACCGGGGAGCTGTTTTTT. Amino acids: CASSQKGLGGATGELFF.

The gene calls are TRBV28 and TRBJ2-2; D unresolved. The CDR3 spans 13 residues. Trimming removed 5 bases at V and 4 bases at J, with 8 bases between. The germline gives CDR1 MDHEN, CDR2 SYDVKM. CDR3 in amino acids: CASSEESTGELFF. The DNA of the CDR3 is TGTGCCAGCAGTGAGGAGAGCACCGGGGAGCTGTTTTTT.

The chain links TRBV7-2 to TRBJ2-2; 7 bases fit TRBD2. V trimming: 5 bases; J trimming: 2 bases; junction bases outside the gene matches: 2. This CDR3 has 14 amino acids. Germline loops: CDR1 SGHTA, CDR2 FQGNSA. The CDR3 nucleotides are TGTGCCAGCAGCCGGGACTACAACACCGGGGAGCTGTTTTTT. Protein product: CASSRDYNTGELFF.

The chain uses TRBV7-9 and TRBJ2-2; D is unresolved. This CDR3 has 12 amino acids. Looked up from germline, CDR1 is SEHNR and CDR2 is FQNEAQ (reference sequence). The ends were cut back, 3 bases at V and 8 bases at J, with 7 bases in the middle. The DNA for the CDR3 is TGTGCCAGCAGCTTTCAGGCTGGGGAGCTGTTTTTT. It yields the protein CASSFQAGELFF.

J is TRBJ2-7 and V is TRBV19, with unresolved D. CDR3 length: 11 amino acids. Deletions cut 5 bases from V and 9 bases from J, with 11 bases between. Per the germline V gene, CDR1 is LNHDA and CDR2 is SQIVND (reference sequence). CDR3 amino acids: CASSSLYVQYF. The CDR3 coding sequence is TGTGCCAGTAGTTCGCTCTATGTGCAGTACTTC.

J is TRBJ1-5 and V is TRBV7-8; D gene ambiguous. The V end lost 1 base, the J end lost 6 bases, and 16 bases lay between the germline ends. CDR1 and CDR2 from the germline V gene are SGHVS and FQNEAQ. The CDR3 is 16 amino acids. The CDR3 loop is CASSLVAGRAGQPQHF. DNA for the CDR3: TGTGCCAGCAGCTTAGTGGCTGGGAGGGCTGGTCAGCCCCAGCATTTT.

The genes are TRBV7-2 and TRBJ1-6, with D hard to call. The CDR3 totals 15 residues. Germline CDR1 is SGHTA and CDR2 is FQGNSA. V lost 4 bases to trimming and J lost 7 bases, with 14 bases between them. The chain's CDR3 is CASSSPYAVNSPLHF. DNA of the CDR3: TGTGCCAGCAGCTCCCCCTACGCGGTGAATTCACCCCTCCACTTT.

This clone was found a few times. DNA of the CDR3: TGTGCCATCACTAAAAGCGGTGAGGGAAACACTGAAGCTTTCTTT. As protein: CAITKSGEGNTEAFF. The chain links TRBV10-3 to TRBJ1-1, with D unresolved. The ends were cut back, 7 bases at V and 2 bases at J, with 17 bases in the middle. The CDR3 spans 15 residues. Germline V gene sequence: CDR1 ENHRY, CDR2 SYGVKD.

The rearrangement uses TRBV28 and TRBJ1-5; D is unclear. V was pared by 3 bases and J by 11 bases, with 17 bases between. Germline V gene lookup returns CDR1 MDHEN and CDR2 SYDVKM. There are 14 residues in the CDR3. CDR3 in DNA: TGTGCCAGCAGTTTGGGCAGGATTAGATCAGCCCAGCATTTT. Its translation is CASSLGRIRSAQHF.

This chain connects TRBV7-2 to TRBJ1-1, with D perhaps matching TRBD1 (6 bases). Trimming pared 8 bases from V and 5 bases from J, leaving 18 bases between. CDR1 SGHTA and CDR2 FQGNSA come from the germline V gene. The CDR3 totals 14 residues. The CDR3 DNA reads TGTGCCAGCGCCTACAGGGTTACTACGACTGAAGCTTTCTTT. It is translated as CASAYRVTTTEAFF.

This chain links TRBV2 with TRBJ1-5, with unresolved D. The CDR3 spans 13 residues. The germline V gene has CDR1 SNHLY and CDR2 FYNNEI. V lost 7 bases to trimming and J lost 0 bases, with 7 bases between them. CDR3 sequence: CASTRDSNQPQHF. CDR3 bases: TGTGCCAGCACCCGAGATAGCAATCAGCCCCAGCATTTT. Together with reference TRBV2 and TRBJ1-5, the CDR3 gives the full variable domain: EPEVTQTPSHQVTQMGQEVILRCVPISNHLYFYWYRQILGQKVEFLVSFYNNEISEKSEIFDDQFSVERPDGSNFTLKIRSTKLEDSAMYFCASTRDSNQPQHFGDGTRLSIL.

This clone was recorded once. The chain employs TRBV27 and TRBJ1-2, with 9 bases aligning to TRBD1. CDR1 and CDR2 (germline): MNHEY, SMNVEV (reference sequence). Germline trimming cut 7 bases from V and 4 bases from J; bases unmatched to any gene: 10. The CDR3 spans 15 residues. The CDR3 region is CASTPGQGRSYGYTF. In nucleotides, the CDR3 is TGTGCCAGCACCCCCGGACAGGGGAGGAGCTATGGCTACACCTTC.

This clone has more than one count but fewer than ten. This chain links TRBV4-1 with TRBJ2-7; perhaps TRBD1 as D (7 bases). The CDR3 consists of 16 residues. Germline CDR1 reads MGHRA; CDR2 reads YSYEKL. The V gene lost 0 bases and the J gene lost 3 bases, with 15 bases spanning the gap. The CDR3 is CASSQDAGQLFYEQYF. The CDR3 coding sequence is TGCGCCAGCAGCCAAGATGCGGGACAGCTGTTCTACGAGCAGTACTTC.

This CDR3 reads CASSFMGQGEQFF. CDR3 in DNA: TGCGCCAGCAGCTTCATGGGGCAGGGTGAGCAGTTCTTC. V is TRBV5-1 and J is TRBJ2-1, with a tentative D call TRBD1 (5 bases). CDR1 is SGHRS, CDR2 YFSETQ, per germline. Trimming stripped 2 bases from V and 9 bases from J, with 12 bases between. CDR3 size: 13 residues.

This clone occurred a few times. This chain's CDR3 is CASSIQEGSWTEAFF. DNA for the CDR3: TGTGCCAGCAGCATACAGGAGGGAAGTTGGACTGAAGCTTTCTTT. The chain recombines TRBV9 with TRBJ1-1; a possible D gene is TRBD1 (5 bases). V shed 4 bases and J shed 5 bases, with 18 bases lying between them. The CDR3 has 15 residues. From germline, CDR1 is SGDLS and CDR2 YYNGEE.

The gene calls are TRBV7-8 and TRBJ2-1, with D possibly being TRBD1 (5 bases). The V end was cut by 5 bases, the J end by 0 bases, with 14 bases between. The CDR3 is made up of 16 amino acids. Germline-derived CDR1 and CDR2 are SGHVS and FQNEAQ. CDR3 bases: TGTGCCAGCAGCCTCCTTAGGGGTGGCTCCTACAATGAGCAGTTCTTC. It codes for CASSLLRGGSYNEQFF.

This clone has more than one count but fewer than ten. This chain links TRBV30 with TRBJ1-1, with unresolved D. Germline V lookup: CDR1 GTSNPN, CDR2 SVGIG (reference sequence). The V gene lost 5 bases and the J gene lost 0 bases, with 10 bases spanning the gap. This CDR3 spans 13 amino acids. The CDR3: CAWLRRLNTEAFF. The CDR3 DNA reads TGTGCCTGGCTGAGGAGGTTGAACACTGAAGCTTTCTTT.